A selection of T cell receptor beta chains follows, all from one sample in a study of cytomegalovirus exposure and HLA in healthy donors. Produced via immunoSEQ multiplex PCR; TCRdb's table is partial and in-frame only. The sample lists roughly 200,000 clones; approximately 80% were seen once. Material: PBMCs. The receptors were gathered from a woman aged 50 to 65 in good health and CMV-seronegative. Each CDR3 is given with its conserved first and last residue. Fields, in order: D gene, clone size, V gene, J gene, CDR3 protein, CDR3 DNA. The D gene is left open where the match is weak. Clone size appears in some rows only: once, few, many, or a class for an expanded clone.

d_call: TRBD1; clone_size: NA; v_call: TRBV11-2; j_call: TRBJ1-2; cdr3_aa: CASSLQGQASYGYTF; cdr3_nt: TGTGCCAGCAGCTTACAAGGACAGGCAAGCTATGGCTACACCTTC
d_call: TRBD2; clone_size: once; v_call: TRBV6-5; j_call: TRBJ2-3; cdr3_aa: CASSLAGGVTDTQYF; cdr3_nt: TGTGCCAGCAGTCTAGCGGGGGGGGTCACAGATACGCAGTATTTT
d_call: NA; clone_size: NA; v_call: TRBV11-3; j_call: TRBJ2-1; cdr3_aa: CASSRDGRYNEQFF; cdr3_nt: TGTGCCAGCAGCCGGGACGGGAGATACAATGAGCAGTTCTTC
d_call: NA; clone_size: NA; v_call: TRBV5-1; j_call: TRBJ2-7; cdr3_aa: CASSLGQVGEQYF; cdr3_nt: TGCGCCAGCAGCTTGGGACAGGTAGGCGAGCAGTACTTC
d_call: NA; clone_size: NA; v_call: TRBV7-9; j_call: TRBJ2-1; cdr3_aa: CASSLVFLAYRIYNEQFF; cdr3_nt: TGTGCCAGCAGCTTAGTATTTTTAGCTTATCGTATCTACAATGAGCAGTTCTTC
d_call: NA; clone_size: NA; v_call: TRBV6-5; j_call: TRBJ1-2; cdr3_aa: CASSFTLGGYGYTF; cdr3_nt: TGTGCCAGCAGTTTCACCCTGGGAGGCTATGGCTACACCTTC
d_call: NA; clone_size: NA; v_call: TRBV4-1; j_call: TRBJ2-4; cdr3_aa: CASSLLSGRGENIQYF; cdr3_nt: TGCGCCAGCAGCCTCCTTTCGGGCAGGGGCGAAAACATTCAGTACTTC
d_call: NA; clone_size: NA; v_call: TRBV7-2; j_call: TRBJ2-1; cdr3_aa: CASSLARSFRNEQFF; cdr3_nt: TGTGCCAGCAGCTTAGCGCGGTCGTTTAGGAATGAGCAGTTCTTC
d_call: TRBD2; clone_size: NA; v_call: TRBV9; j_call: TRBJ2-1; cdr3_aa: CASSPKTSGSNNEQFF; cdr3_nt: TGTGCCAGCAGCCCGAAGACTAGCGGGAGCAACAATGAGCAGTTCTTC
d_call: TRBD2; clone_size: NA; v_call: TRBV7-9; j_call: TRBJ2-3; cdr3_aa: CASSVVSGGSDTQYF; cdr3_nt: TGTGCCAGCAGCGTCGTTAGCGGGGGATCAGATACGCAGTATTTT
d_call: TRBD1; clone_size: NA; v_call: TRBV15; j_call: TRBJ1-2; cdr3_aa: CATSKPQGAGYTF; cdr3_nt: TGTGCCACCAGCAAGCCCCAGGGGGCCGGCTACACCTTC
d_call: NA; clone_size: NA; v_call: TRBV27; j_call: TRBJ2-1; cdr3_aa: CASRWTTHYNEQFF; cdr3_nt: TGTGCCAGCAGATGGACAACACACTACAATGAGCAGTTCTTC
d_call: NA; clone_size: NA; v_call: TRBV19; j_call: TRBJ2-7; cdr3_aa: CATTRGQFPHEQYF; cdr3_nt: TGTGCCACTACACGAGGACAGTTCCCTCACGAGCAGTACTTC
d_call: TRBD2; clone_size: few; v_call: TRBV6-1; j_call: TRBJ2-2; cdr3_aa: CASSVRLAGVDGELFF; cdr3_nt: TGTGCCAGCAGTGTTAGACTAGCGGGAGTTGACGGGGAGCTGTTTTTT
d_call: TRBD1; clone_size: NA; v_call: TRBV2; j_call: TRBJ2-2; cdr3_aa: CASSAGQGFTGELFF; cdr3_nt: TGTGCCAGCAGTGCGGGACAGGGGTTTACCGGGGAGCTGTTTTTT
d_call: NA; clone_size: NA; v_call: TRBV30; j_call: TRBJ1-5; cdr3_aa: CAWSAGSNQPQHF; cdr3_nt: TGTGCCTGGAGCGCCGGTAGCAATCAGCCCCAGCATTTT
d_call: NA; clone_size: NA; v_call: TRBV28; j_call: TRBJ1-3; cdr3_aa: CASSRFERQSSGNTIYF; cdr3_nt: TGTGCCAGCAGCCGCTTTGAAAGACAGAGCTCTGGAAACACCATATATTTT
d_call: NA; clone_size: NA; v_call: TRBV5-1; j_call: TRBJ1-1; cdr3_aa: CASSFLGLNTEAFF; cdr3_nt: TGCGCCAGCAGCTTCTTGGGGCTAAACACTGAAGCTTTCTTT
d_call: TRBD1; clone_size: NA; v_call: TRBV5-5; j_call: TRBJ2-3; cdr3_aa: CASRPGQGRGDTQYF; cdr3_nt: TGTGCCAGCAGACCGGGACAGGGTCGAGGAGATACGCAGTATTTT